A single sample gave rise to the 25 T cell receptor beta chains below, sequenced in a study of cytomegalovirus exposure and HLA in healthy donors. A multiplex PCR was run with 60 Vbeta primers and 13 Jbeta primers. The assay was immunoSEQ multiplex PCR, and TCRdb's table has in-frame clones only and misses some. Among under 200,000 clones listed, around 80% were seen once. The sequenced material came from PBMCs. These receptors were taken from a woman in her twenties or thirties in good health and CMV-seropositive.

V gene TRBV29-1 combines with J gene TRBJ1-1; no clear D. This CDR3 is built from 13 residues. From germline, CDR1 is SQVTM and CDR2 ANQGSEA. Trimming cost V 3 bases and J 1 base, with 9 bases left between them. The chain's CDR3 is CSVDGQKNTEAFF. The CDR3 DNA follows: TGCAGCGTTGATGGGCAAAAGAACACTGAAGCTTTCTTT.

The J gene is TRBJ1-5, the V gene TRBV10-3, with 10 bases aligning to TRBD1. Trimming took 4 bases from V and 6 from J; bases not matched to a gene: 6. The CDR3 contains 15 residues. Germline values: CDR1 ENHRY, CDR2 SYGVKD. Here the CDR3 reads CAISVTTGGIQPQHF. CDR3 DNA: TGTGCCATCAGTGTTACGACAGGGGGCATTCAGCCCCAGCATTTT.

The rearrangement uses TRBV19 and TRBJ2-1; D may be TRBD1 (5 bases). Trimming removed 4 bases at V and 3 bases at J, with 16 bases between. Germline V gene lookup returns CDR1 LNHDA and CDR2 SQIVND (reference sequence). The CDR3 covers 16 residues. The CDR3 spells CASSSSSSQGYNEQFF. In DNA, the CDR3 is TGTGCCAGTAGTAGTTCCTCCAGCCAGGGCTACAATGAGCAGTTCTTC.

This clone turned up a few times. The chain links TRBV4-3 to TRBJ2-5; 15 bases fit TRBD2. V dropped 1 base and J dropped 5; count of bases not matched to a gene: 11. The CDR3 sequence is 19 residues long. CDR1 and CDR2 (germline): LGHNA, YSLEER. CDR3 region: CASSQARTSGGASWETQYF. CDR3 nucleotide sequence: TGCGCCAGCAGCCAAGCTCGGACTAGCGGGGGGGCAAGCTGGGAGACCCAGTACTTC.

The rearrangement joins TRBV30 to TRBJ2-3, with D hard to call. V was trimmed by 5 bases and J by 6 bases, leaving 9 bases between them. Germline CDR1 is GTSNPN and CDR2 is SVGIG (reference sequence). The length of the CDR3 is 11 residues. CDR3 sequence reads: CAWGEMDTQYF. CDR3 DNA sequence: TGTGCCTGGGGAGAAATGGATACGCAGTATTTT.

CDR3 nucleotide sequence: TGTGCCAGCAACCCAGAAAACAGGGTGATTGACGAGCAGTACTTC. It translates to CASNPENRVIDEQYF. This rearrangement joins TRBV6-6 to TRBJ2-7, with D perhaps TRBD1 (6 bases). Germline assignment: CDR1 MNHNY and CDR2 SVGAGI (reference sequence). This CDR3 contains 15 residues. Trimming took off 7 bases at V and 5 bases at J, with 21 bases between the two ends.

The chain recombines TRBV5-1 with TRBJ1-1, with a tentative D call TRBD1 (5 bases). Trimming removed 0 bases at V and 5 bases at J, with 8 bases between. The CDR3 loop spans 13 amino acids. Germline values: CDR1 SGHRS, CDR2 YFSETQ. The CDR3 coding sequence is TGCGCCAGCAGCTTGGGGACAAAAACTGAAGCTTTCTTT. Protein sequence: CASSLGTKTEAFF.

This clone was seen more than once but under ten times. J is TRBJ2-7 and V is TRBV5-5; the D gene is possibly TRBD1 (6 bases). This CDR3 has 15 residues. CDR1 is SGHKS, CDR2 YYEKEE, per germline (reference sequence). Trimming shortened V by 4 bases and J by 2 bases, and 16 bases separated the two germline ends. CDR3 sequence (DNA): TGTGCCAGCAGCCTCGAGGGACATCCCCCCTACGAGCAGTACTTC. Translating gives CASSLEGHPPYEQYF.

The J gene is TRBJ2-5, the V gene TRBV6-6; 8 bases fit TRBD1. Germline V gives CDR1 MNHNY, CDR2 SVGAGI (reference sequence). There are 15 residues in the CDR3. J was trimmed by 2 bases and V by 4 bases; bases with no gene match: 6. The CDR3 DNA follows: TGTGCCAGCAGTTTGCACCACAGGGGGCAAGAGACCCAGTACTTC. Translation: CASSLHHRGQETQYF.

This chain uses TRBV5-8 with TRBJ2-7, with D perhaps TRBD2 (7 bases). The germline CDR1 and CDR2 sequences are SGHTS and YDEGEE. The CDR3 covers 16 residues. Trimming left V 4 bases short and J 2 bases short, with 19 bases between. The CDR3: CASSTWGGQGTYEQYF. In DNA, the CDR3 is TGTGCCAGCAGCACCTGGGGGGGGCAGGGTACCTACGAGCAGTACTTC.

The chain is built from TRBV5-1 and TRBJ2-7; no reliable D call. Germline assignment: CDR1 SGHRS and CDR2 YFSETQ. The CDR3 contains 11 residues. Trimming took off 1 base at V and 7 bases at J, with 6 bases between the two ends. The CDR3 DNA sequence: TGCGCCAGCAGCTTGCCGGGTGAGCAGTACTTC. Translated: CASSLPGEQYF.

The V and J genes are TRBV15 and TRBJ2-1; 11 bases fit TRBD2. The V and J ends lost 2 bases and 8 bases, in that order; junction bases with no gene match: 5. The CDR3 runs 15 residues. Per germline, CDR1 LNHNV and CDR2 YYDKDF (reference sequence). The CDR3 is CATSRLAGGFHEQFF. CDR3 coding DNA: TGTGCCACCAGCAGACTAGCGGGAGGCTTCCATGAGCAGTTCTTC. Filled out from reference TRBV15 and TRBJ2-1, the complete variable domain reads DAMVIQNPRYQVTQFGKPVTLSCSQTLNHNVMYWYQQKSSQAPKLLFHYYDKDFNNEADTPDNFQSRRPNTSFCFLDIRSPGLGDTAMYLCATSRLAGGFHEQFFGPGTRLTVL.

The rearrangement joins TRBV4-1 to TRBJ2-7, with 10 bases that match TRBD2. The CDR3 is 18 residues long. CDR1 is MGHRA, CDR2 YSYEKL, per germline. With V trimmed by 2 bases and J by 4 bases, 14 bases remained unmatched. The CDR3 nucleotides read TGCGCCAGCAGCCAACATACGGTTGTGGGACTAGCGCAATACGAGCAGTACTTC. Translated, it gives CASSQHTVVGLAQYEQYF.

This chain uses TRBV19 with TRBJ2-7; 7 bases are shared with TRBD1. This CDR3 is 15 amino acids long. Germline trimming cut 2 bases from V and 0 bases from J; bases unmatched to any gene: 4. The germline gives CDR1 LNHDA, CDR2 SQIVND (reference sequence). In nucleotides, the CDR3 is TGTGCCAGTAGTATACGGACAGGAATCTCCTACGAGCAGTACTTC. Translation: CASSIRTGISYEQYF.

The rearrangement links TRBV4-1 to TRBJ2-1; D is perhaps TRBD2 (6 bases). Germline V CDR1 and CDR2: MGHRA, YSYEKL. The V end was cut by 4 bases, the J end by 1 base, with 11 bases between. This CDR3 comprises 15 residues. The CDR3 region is CASSRTSRSYNEQFF. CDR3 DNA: TGCGCCAGCAGCCGCACTAGCCGATCCTACAATGAGCAGTTCTTC.

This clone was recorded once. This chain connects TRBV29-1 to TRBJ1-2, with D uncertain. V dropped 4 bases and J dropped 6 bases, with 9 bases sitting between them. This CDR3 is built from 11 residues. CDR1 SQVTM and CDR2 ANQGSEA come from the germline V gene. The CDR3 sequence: CSVGGSNGYTF. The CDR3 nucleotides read TGCAGCGTTGGCGGCAGTAATGGCTACACCTTC.

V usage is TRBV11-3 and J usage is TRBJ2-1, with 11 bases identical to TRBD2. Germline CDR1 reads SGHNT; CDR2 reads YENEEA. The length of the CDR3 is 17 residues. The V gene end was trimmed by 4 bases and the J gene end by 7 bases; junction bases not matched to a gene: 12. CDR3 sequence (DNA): TGTGCCAGCAGCTCAGTCCTGGGAACTAGCGGGGGTAATGAGCAGTTCTTC. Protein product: CASSSVLGTSGGNEQFF.

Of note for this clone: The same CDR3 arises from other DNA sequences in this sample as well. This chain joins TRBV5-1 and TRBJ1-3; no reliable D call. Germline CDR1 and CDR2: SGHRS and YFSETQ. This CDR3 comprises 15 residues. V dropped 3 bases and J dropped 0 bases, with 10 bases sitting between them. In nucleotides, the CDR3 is TGCGCCAGCAGCTCCACGGGGAGCTCTGGAAACACCATATATTTT. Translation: CASSSTGSSGNTIYF.

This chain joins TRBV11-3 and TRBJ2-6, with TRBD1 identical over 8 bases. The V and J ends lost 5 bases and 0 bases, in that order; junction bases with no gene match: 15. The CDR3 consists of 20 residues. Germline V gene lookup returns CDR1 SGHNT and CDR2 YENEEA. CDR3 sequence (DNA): TGTGCCAGCAGCATCTACAGGGGGGCTAGCGAGAGCTCTGGGGCCAACGTCCTGACTTTC. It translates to CASSIYRGASESSGANVLTF.

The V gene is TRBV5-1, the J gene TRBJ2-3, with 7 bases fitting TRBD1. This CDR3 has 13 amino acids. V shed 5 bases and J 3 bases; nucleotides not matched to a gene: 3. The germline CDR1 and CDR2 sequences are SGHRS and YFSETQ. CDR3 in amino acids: CASRDRVTDTQYF. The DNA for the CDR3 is TGCGCCAGCAGAGACAGGGTAACAGATACGCAGTATTTT.

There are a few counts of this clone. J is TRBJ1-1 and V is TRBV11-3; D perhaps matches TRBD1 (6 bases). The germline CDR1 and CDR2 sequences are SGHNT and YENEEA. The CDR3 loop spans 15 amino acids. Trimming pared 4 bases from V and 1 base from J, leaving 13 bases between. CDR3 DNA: TGTGCCAGCAGCTCCTATGGGGGCCCGAACACTGAAGCTTTCTTT. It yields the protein CASSSYGGPNTEAFF.

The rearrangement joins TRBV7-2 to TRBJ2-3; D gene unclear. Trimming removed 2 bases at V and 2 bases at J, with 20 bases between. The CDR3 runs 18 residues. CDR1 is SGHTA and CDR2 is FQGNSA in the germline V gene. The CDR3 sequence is CASSLPSSPVGHTDTQYF. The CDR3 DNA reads TGTGCCAGCAGCTTACCTAGTTCCCCAGTAGGTCACACAGATACGCAGTATTTT.

CDR3 nucleotide sequence: TGCGCCAGCCGGACGCCGGAGGTCACAGATACGCAGTATTTT. It codes for CASRTPEVTDTQYF. J is TRBJ2-3 and V is TRBV5-1, with a tentative D call TRBD2 (5 bases). This CDR3 is 14 amino acids long. The V end lost 7 bases, the J end lost 2 bases, and 14 bases lay between the germline ends. Germline V CDR1 and CDR2: SGHRS, YFSETQ.

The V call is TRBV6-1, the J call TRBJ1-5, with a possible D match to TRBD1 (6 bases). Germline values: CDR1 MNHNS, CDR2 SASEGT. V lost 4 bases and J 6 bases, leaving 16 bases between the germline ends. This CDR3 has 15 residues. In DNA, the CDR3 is TGTGCCAGCAGTGTTTCCCCAGGGGTAAGTCAGCCCCAGCATTTT. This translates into CASSVSPGVSQPQHF.

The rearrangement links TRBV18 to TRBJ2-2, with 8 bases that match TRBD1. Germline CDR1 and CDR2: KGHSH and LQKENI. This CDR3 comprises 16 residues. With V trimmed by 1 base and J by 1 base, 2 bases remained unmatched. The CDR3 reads CASSPQGTGNTGELFF. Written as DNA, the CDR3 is TGTGCCAGCTCACCACAGGGGACAGGGAACACCGGGGAGCTGTTTTTT.